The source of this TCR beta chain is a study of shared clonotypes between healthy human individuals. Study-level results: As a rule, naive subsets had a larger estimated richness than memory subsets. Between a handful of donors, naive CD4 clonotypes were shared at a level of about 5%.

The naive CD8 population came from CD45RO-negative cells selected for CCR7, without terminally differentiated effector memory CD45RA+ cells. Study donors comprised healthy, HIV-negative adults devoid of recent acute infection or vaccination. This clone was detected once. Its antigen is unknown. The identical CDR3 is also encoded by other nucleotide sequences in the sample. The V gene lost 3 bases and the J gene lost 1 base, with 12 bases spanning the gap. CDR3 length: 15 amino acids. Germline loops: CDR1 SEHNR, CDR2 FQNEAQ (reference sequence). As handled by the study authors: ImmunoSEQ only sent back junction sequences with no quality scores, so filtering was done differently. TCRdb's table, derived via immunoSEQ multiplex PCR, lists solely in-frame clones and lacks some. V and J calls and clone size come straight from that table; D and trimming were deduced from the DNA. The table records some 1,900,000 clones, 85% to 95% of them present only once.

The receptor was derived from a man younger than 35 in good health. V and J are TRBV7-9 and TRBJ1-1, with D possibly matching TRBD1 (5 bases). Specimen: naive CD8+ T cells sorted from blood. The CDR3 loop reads CASSLAQGKNTEAFF. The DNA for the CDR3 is TGTGCCAGCAGCTTGGCTCAGGGCAAGAACACTGAAGCTTTCTTT.